This section outlines one T cell receptor beta chain sequence together with its context. The CDR3 contains 14 residues. Trimming pared 5 bases from V and 8 bases from J, leaving 21 bases between. CDR1 and CDR2 (germline): GTSNPN, SVGIG (reference sequence). Some clones are missing from TCRdb's copy, which holds only in-frame ones; the method was immunoSEQ multiplex PCR. The sample holds over 45,000 clones, over 80% seen once. The data are from a study of OX40 agonist ivuxolimab in advanced cancers. V usage is TRBV30 and J usage is TRBJ1-2; no firm D call. This sequence originates from an adult with an advanced solid tumor such as melanoma, head and neck, liver or kidney cancer. This specimen was CD4+ or CD8+ T cells sorted from blood, taken in a trial of the OX40 agonist ivuxolimab. CDR3 amino acids: CAWVLLGRRGGYTF. CDR3 DNA sequence: TGTGCCTGGGTGTTGTTGGGTCGTCGTGGAGGCTACACCTTC.